This T cell receptor beta chain was retrieved from a study of T cell responses to AZD1222 COVID-19 vaccine. Study overall: Both about-4-week and about-12-week second-dose recipients were combined. Study-level points and caveats: Along spike, vaccine-associated CD4 TCRs were found throughout, with dominance at 160-218 and 743-854. Spike-specific TCR breadth and depth went up after people got two AZD1222 doses. White British people made up most donors, females outnumbered males, and clonal diversity was possibly underestimated.

A remark on this clone: Antigen specificity is unknown.

Some clones are missing from TCRdb's copy, which holds only in-frame ones; the method was immunoSEQ multiplex PCR. The data show 130,000 to 150,000 clones, with approximately 92% seen just once and over 1.5% held by the top ten. The receptor's source is an adult in good health. This specimen consisted of peripheral blood, obtained on day 0 of AZD1222 vaccination.

CDR3: CASSLQGTYNEQFF. The CDR3 nucleotides are TGTGCCAGCAGTCTACAGGGGACCTACAATGAGCAGTTCTTC. V is TRBV6-1 and J is TRBJ2-1, with TRBD1 matching over 7 bases. Per germline, CDR1 MNHNS and CDR2 SASEGT. The CDR3 spans 14 residues. J gave up 2 bases and V 5 bases, and 3 bases lay outside the gene matches.